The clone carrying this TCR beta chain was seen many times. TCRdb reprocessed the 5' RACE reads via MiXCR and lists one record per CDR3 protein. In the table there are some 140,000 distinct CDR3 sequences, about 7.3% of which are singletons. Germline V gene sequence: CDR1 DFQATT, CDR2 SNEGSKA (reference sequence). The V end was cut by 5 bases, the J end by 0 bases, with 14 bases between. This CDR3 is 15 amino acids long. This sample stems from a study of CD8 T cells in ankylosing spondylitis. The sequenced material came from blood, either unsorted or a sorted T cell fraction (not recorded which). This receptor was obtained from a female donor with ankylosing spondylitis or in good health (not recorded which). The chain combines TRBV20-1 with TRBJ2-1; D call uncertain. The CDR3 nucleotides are TGCAGTGCTCCGGCCTCCTCCTTCTCCTACAATGAGCAGTTCTTC. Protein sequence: CSAPASSFSYNEQFF.